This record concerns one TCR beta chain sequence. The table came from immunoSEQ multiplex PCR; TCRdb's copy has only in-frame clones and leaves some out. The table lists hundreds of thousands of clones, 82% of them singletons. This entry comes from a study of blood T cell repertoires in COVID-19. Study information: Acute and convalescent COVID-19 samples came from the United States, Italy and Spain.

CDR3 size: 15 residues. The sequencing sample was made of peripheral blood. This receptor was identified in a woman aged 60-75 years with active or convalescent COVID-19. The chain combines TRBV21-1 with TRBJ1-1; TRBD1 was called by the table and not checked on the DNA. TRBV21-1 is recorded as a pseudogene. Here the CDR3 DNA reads TGTGCCAGCAGCACCCTACAGGTCATGAACACTGAAGCTTTCTTT. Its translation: CASSTLQVMNTEAFF.